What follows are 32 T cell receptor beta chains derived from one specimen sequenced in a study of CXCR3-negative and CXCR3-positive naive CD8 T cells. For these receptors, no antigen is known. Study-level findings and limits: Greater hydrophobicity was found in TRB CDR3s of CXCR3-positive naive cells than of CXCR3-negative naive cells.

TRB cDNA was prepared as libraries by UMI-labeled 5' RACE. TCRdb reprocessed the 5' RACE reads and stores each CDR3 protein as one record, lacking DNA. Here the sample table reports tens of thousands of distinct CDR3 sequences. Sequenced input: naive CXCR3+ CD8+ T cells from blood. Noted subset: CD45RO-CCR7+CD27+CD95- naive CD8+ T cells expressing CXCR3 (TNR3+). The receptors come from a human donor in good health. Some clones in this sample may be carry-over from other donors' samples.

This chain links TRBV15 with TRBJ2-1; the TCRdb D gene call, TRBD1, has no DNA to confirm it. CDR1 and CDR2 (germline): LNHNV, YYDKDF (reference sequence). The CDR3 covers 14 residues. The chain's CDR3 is CATSIRDRGNEQFF.

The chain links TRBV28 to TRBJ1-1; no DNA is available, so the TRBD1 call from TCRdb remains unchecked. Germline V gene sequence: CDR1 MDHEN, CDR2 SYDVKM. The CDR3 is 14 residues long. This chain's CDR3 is CASSLRQGFTEAFF. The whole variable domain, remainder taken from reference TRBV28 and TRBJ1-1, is DVKVTQSSRYLVKRTGEKVFLECVQDMDHENMFWYRQDPGLGLRLIYFSYDVKMKEKGDIPEGYSVSREKKERFSLILESASTNQTSMYLCASSLRQGFTEAFFGQGTRLTVV.

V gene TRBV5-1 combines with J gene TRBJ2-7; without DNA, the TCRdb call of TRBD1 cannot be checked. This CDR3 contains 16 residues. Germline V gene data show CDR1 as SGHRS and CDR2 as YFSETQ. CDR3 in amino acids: CASSLQEVARSYEQYF.

The CDR3 region is CASSLLAGYTF. The genes are TRBV7-2 and TRBJ1-2. The CDR3 runs 11 residues. Germline V gene data show CDR1 as SGHTA and CDR2 as FQGNSA.

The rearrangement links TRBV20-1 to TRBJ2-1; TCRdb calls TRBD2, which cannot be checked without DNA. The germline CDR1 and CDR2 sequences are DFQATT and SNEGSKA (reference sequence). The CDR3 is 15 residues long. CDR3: CSARDPGSPYNEQFF.

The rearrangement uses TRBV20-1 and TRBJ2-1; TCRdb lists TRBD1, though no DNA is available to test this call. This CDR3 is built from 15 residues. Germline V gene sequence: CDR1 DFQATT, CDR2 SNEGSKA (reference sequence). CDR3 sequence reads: CSAVTDRASGNEQFF.

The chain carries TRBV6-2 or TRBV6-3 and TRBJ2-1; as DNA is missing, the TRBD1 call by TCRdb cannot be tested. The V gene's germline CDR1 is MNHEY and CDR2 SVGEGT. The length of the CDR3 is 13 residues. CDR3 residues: CASSWTGASEEFF.

CDR3 sequence: CASSLAGGPTEAFF. The chain uses TRBV7-9 and TRBJ1-1; TCRdb proposes TRBD1, but this gene call is untestable without DNA. The CDR3 covers 14 residues. The germline CDR1 and CDR2 sequences are SEHNR and FQNEAQ (reference sequence).

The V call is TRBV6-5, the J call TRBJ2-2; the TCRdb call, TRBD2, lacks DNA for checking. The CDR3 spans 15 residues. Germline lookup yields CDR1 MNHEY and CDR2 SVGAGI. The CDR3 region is CASSYGGRAAGELFF.

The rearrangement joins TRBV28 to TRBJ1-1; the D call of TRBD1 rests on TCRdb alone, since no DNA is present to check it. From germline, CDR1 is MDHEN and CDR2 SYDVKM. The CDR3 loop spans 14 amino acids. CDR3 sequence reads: CASSLPGDGTEAFF.

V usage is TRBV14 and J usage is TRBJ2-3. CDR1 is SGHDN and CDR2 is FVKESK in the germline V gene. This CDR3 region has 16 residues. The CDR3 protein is CASSQDNPRGTDTQYF.

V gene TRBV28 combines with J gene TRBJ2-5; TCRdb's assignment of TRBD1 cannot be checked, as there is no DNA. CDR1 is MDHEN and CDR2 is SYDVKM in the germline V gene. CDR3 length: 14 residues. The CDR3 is CASSFHNREETQYF.

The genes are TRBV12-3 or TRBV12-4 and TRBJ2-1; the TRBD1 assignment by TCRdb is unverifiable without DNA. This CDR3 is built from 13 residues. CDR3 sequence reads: CASSPGGNNEQFF.

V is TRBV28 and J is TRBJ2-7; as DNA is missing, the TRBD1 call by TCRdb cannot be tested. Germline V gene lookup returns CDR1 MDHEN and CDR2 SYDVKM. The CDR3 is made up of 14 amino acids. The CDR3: CASSYRVGAYEQYF. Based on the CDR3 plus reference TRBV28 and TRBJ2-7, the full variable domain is DVKVTQSSRYLVKRTGEKVFLECVQDMDHENMFWYRQDPGLGLRLIYFSYDVKMKEKGDIPEGYSVSREKKERFSLILESASTNQTSMYLCASSYRVGAYEQYFGPGTRLTVT.

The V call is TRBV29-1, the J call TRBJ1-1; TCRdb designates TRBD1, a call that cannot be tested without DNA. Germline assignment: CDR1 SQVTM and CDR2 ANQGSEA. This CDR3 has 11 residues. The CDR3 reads CSVTGATEAFF.

The CDR3 protein is CASSLNPGTGYEQYF. The rearrangement links TRBV4-2 to TRBJ2-7; TCRdb outputs TRBD2, but without DNA this stays unchecked. CDR1 and CDR2 from the germline V gene are LGHNA and YNFKEQ. The length of the CDR3 is 15 residues.

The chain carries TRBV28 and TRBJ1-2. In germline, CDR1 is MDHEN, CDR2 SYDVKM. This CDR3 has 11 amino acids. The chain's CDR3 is CASSLDRGYTF.

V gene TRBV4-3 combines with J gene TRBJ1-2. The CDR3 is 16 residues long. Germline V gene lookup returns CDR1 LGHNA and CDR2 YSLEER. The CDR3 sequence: CASSQVSAAANYGYTF.

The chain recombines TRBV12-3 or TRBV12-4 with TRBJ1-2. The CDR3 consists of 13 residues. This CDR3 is CASSLGQNYGYTF.

CDR3 region: CASSPILVGQETQYF. The chain joins TRBV7-2 to TRBJ2-5; without DNA, the TCRdb call of TRBD2 cannot be checked. The CDR3 runs 15 residues. CDR1 is SGHTA, CDR2 FQGNSA, per germline.

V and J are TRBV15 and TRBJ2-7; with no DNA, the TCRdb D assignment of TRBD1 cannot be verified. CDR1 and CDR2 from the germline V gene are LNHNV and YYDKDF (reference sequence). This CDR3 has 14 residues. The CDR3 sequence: CATSRVGDRTLQYF.

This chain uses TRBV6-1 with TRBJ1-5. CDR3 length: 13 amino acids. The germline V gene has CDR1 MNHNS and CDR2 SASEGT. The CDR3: CASSEIRSQPQHF.

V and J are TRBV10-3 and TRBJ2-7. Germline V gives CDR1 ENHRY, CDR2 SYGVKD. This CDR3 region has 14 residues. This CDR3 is CAIREGPDHFKQYF.

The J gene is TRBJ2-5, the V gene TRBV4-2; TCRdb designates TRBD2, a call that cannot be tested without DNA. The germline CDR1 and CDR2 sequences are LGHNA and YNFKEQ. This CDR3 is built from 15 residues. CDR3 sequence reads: CASSLDTRAQETQYF.

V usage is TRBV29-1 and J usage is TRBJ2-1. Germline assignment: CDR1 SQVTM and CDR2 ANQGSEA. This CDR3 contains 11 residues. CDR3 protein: CSHVEYNEQFF.

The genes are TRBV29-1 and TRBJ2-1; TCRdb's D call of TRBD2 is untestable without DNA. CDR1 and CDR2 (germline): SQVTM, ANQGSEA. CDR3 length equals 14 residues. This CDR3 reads CSVDGLAGVYEQFF.

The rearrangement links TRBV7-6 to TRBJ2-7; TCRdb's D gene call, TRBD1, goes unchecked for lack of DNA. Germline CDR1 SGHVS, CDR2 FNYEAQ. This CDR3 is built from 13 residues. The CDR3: CASSLWGGYEQYF.

The chain's CDR3 is CSVVSGGLDEQFF. V usage is TRBV29-1 and J usage is TRBJ2-1; TCRdb returns TRBD2, unconfirmable since there is no DNA. CDR1 and CDR2 from the germline V gene are SQVTM and ANQGSEA. The CDR3 is 13 residues long.

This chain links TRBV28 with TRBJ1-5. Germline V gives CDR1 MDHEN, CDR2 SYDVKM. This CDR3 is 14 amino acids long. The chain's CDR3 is CASSLKQRNQPQHF. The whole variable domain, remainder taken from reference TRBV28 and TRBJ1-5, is DVKVTQSSRYLVKRTGEKVFLECVQDMDHENMFWYRQDPGLGLRLIYFSYDVKMKEKGDIPEGYSVSREKKERFSLILESASTNQTSMYLCASSLKQRNQPQHFGDGTRLSIL.

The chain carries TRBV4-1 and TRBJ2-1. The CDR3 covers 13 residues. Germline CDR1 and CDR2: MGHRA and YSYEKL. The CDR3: CASSPDAKGEQFF.

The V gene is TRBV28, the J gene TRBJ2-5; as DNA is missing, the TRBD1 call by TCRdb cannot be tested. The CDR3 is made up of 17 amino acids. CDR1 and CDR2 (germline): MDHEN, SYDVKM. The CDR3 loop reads CASTPDQGVPVQETQYF.

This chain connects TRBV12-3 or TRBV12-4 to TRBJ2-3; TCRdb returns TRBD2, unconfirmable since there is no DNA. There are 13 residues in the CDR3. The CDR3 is CATSGGETDTQYF.